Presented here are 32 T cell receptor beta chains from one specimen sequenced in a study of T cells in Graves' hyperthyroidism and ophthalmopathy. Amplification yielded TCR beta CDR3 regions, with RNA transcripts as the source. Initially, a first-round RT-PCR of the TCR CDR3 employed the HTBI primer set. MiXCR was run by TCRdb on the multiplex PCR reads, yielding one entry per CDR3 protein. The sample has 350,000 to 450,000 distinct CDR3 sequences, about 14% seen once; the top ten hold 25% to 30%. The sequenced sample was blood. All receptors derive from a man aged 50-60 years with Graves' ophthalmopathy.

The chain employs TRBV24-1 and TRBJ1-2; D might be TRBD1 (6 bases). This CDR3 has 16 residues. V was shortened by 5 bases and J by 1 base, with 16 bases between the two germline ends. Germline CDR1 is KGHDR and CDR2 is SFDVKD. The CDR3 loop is CATSAGGADDNYGYTF. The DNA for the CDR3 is TGTGCCACCAGTGCGGGGGGCGCGGACGATAACTATGGCTACACCTTC.

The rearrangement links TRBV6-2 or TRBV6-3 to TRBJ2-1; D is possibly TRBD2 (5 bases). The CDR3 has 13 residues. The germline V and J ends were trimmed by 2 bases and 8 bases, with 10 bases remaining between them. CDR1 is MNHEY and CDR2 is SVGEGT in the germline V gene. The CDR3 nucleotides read TGTGCCAGCAGTTACCCGCTAGCCGATGAGCAGTTCTTC. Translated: CASSYPLADEQFF.

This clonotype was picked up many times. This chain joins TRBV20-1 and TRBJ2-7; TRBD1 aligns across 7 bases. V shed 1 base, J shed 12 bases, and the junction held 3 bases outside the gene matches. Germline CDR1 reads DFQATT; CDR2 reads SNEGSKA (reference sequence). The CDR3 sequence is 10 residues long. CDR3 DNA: TGCAGTGCTAGAGGAGGGGGCACGTACTTC. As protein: CSARGGGTYF.

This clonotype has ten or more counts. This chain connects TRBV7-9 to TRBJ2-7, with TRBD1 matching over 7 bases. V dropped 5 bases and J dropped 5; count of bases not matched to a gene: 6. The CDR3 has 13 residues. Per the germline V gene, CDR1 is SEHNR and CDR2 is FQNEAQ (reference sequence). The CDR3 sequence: CASSSGQVHEQYF. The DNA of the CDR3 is TGTGCCAGCAGCAGTGGACAGGTCCACGAGCAGTACTTC.

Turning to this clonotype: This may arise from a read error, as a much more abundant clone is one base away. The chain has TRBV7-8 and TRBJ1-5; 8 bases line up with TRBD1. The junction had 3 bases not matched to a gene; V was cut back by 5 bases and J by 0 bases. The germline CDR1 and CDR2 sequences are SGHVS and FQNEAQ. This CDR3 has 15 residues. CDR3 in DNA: TGTGCCAGCAGCGTAGACAGGGGTAGCAATCAGCCCCAGCATTTT. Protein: CASSVDRGSNQPQHF.

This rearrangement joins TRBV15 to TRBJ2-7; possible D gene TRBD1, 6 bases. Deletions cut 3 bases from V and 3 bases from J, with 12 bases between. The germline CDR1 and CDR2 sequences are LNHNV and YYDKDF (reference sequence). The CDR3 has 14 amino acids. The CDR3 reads CATSRKQGYYEQYF. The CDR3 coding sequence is TGTGCCACCAGCAGGAAACAGGGTTACTACGAGCAGTACTTC.

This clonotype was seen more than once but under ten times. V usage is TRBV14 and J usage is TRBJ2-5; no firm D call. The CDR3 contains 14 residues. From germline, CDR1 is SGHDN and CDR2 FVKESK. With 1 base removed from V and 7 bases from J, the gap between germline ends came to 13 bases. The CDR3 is CASSQGTLVGTQYF. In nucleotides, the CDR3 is TGTGCCAGCAGCCAAGGAACCTTGGTAGGGACCCAGTACTTC. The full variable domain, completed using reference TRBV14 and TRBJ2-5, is EAGVTQFPSHSVIEKGQTVTLRCDPISGHDNLYWYRRVMGKEIKFLLHFVKESKQDESGMPNNRFLAERTGGTYSTLKVQPAELEDSGVYFCASSQGTLVGTQYFGPGTRLLVL.

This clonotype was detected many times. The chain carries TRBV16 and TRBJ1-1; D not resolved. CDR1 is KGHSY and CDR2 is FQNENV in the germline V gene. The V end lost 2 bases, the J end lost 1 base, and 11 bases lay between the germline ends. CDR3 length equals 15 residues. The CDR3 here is CASSQTDGWNTEAFF. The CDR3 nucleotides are TGTGCCAGCAGCCAAACGGACGGGTGGAACACTGAAGCTTTCTTT. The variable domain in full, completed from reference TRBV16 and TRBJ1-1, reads GEEVAQTPKHLVRGEGQKAKLYCAPIKGHSYVFWYQQVLKNEFKFLISFQNENVFDETGMPKERFSAKCLPNSPCSLEIQATKLEDSAVYFCASSQTDGWNTEAFFGQGTRLTVV.

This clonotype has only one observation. This CDR3 is CASFIGAGNTIYF. The CDR3 DNA reads as TGTGCCTCCTTTATCGGTGCTGGAAACACCATATATTTT. The chain recombines TRBV30 with TRBJ1-3; D unclear. V lost 7 bases and J 2 bases, leaving 12 bases between the germline ends. The V gene's germline CDR1 is GTSNPN and CDR2 SVGIG (reference sequence). This CDR3 region has 13 residues.

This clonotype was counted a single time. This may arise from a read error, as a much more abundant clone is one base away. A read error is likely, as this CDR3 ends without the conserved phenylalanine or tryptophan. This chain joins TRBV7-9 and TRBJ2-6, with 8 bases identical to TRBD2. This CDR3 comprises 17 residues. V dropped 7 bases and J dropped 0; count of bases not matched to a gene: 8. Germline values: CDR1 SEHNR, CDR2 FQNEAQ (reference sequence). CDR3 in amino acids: CASTLGLAGSGANVLTL. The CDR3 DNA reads TGTGCCAGCACCCTCGGGCTAGCGGGCTCTGGGGCCAACGTCCTGACTCTC.

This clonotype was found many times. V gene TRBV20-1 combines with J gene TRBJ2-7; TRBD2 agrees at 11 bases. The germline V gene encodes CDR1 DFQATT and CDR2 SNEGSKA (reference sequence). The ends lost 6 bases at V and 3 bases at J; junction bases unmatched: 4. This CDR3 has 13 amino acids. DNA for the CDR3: TGCAGTGCAGCTAGCGGGAGGCTCTACGAGCAGTACTTC. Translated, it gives CSAASGRLYEQYF.

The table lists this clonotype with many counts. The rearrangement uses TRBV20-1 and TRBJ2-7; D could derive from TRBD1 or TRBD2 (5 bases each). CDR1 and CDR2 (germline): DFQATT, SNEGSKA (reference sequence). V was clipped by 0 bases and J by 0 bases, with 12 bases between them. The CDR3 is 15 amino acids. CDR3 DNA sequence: TGCAGTGCTAGAGACCGGGACCTGCCCTCCTACGAGCAGTACTTC. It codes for CSARDRDLPSYEQYF.

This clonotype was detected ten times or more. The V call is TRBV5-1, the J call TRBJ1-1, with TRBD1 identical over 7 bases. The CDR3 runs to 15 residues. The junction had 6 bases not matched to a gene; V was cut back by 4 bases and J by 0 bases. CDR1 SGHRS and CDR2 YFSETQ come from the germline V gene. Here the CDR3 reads CASSVGDSLNTEAFF. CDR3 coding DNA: TGCGCCAGCAGCGTGGGGGACAGTTTGAACACTGAAGCTTTCTTT.

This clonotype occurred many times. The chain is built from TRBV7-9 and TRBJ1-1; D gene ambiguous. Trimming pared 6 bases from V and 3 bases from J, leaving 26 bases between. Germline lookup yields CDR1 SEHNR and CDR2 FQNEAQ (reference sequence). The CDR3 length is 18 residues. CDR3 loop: CASRLIQFGGYFDTEAFF. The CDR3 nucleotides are TGTGCCAGCAGACTTATTCAATTCGGAGGGTACTTTGACACTGAAGCTTTCTTT.

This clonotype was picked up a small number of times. This chain's CDR3 is CASRSPGYTEAFF. CDR3 in DNA: TGTGCCAGCAGGTCCCCTGGCTACACTGAAGCTTTCTTT. The V call is TRBV6-1, the J call TRBJ1-1; D not certain. Germline V lookup: CDR1 MNHNS, CDR2 SASEGT. The CDR3 extends over 13 amino acids. V was clipped by 6 bases and J by 3 bases, with 11 bases between them.

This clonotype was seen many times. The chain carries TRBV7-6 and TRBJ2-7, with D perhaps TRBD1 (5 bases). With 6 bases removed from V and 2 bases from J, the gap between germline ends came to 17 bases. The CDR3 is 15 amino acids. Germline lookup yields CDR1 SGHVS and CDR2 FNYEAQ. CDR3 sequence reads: CASSPTAGFPYEQYF. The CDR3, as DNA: TGTGCCAGCAGTCCCACGGCAGGGTTCCCCTACGAGCAGTACTTC.

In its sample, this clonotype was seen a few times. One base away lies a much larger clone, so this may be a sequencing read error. CDR3 coding DNA: TGTGCCAGCAGCCAAGTGGGGGGCTCCTACAATGAGCAGTTCTTC. It translates to CASSQVGGSYNEQFF. The V call is TRBV14, the J call TRBJ2-1; D might be TRBD2 (6 bases). Germline CDR1 reads SGHDN; CDR2 reads FVKESK. The CDR3 loop spans 15 amino acids. The V end lost 1 base, the J end lost 0 bases, and 7 bases lay between the germline ends.

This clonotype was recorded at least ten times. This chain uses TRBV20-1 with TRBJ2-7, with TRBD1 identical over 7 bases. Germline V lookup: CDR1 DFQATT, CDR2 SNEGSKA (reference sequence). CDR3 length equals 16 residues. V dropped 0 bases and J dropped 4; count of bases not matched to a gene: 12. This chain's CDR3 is CSARDRDSPMLYEQYF. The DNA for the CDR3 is TGCAGTGCTAGAGACCGGGACAGCCCAATGCTATACGAGCAGTACTTC.

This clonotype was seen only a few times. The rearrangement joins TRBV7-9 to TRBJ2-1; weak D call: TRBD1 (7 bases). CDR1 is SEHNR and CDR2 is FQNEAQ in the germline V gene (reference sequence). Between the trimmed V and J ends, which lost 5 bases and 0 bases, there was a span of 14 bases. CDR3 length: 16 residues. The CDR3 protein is CASSPPGGYSYNEQFF. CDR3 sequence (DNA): TGTGCCAGCAGCCCCCCAGGGGGGTACTCCTACAATGAGCAGTTCTTC.

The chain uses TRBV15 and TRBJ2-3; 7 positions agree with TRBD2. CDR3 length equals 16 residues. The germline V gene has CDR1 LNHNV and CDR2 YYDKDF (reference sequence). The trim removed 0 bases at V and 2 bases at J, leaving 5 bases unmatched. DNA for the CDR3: TGTGCCACCAGCAGAGATATCGGGGGGATCACAGATACGCAGTATTTT. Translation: CATSRDIGGITDTQYF.

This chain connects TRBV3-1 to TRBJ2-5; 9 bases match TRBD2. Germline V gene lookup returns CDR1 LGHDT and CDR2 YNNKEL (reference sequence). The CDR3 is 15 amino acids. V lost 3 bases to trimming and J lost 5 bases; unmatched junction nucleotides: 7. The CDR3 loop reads CASSHSSGSYETQYF. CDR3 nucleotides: TGTGCCAGCAGCCACAGTAGCGGGAGCTATGAGACCCAGTACTTC.

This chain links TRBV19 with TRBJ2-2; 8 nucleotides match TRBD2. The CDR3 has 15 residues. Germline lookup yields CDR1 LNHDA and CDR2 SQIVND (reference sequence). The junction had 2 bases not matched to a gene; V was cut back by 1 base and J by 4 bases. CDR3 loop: CASSIGLAGTGELFF. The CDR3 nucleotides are TGTGCCAGTAGTATAGGGCTAGCGGGCACCGGGGAGCTGTTTTTT.

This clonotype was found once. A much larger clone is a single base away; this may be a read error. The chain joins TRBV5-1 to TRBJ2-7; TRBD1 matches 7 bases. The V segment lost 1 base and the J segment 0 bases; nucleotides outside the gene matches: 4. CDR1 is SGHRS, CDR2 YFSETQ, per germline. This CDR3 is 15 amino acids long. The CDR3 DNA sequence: TGCGCCAGCAGCTTGACAGGGGCCGACTCCTACGAGCAGTACTTC. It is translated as CASSLTGADSYEQYF.

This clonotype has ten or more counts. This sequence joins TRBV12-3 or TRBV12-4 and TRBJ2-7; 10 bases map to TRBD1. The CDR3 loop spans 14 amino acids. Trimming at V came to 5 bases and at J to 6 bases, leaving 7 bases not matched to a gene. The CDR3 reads CASSTRDRGGEQYF. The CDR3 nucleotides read TGTGCCAGCAGTACCAGGGACAGGGGAGGCGAGCAGTACTTC.

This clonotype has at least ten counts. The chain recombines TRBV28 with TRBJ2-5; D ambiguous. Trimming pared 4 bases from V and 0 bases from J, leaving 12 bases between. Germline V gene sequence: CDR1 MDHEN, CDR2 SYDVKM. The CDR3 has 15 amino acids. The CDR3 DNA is TGTGCCAGCAGTTCCTTACAAGGGAACCAAGAGACCCAGTACTTC. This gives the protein CASSSLQGNQETQYF.

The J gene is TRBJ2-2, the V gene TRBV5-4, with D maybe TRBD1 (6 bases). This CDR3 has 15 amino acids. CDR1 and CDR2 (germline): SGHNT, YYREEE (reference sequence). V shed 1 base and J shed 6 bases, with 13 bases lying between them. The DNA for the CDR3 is TGTGCCAGCAGCTTGAGCGCAGGGGTCTCCGGGGAGCTGTTTTTT. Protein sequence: CASSLSAGVSGELFF.

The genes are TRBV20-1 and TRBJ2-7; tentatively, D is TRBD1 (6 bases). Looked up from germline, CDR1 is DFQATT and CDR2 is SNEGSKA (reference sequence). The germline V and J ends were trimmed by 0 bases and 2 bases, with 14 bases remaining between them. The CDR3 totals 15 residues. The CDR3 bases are TGCAGTGCTAGAGATGGCCAGGGGCGTACCTACGAGCAGTACTTC. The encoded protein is CSARDGQGRTYEQYF.

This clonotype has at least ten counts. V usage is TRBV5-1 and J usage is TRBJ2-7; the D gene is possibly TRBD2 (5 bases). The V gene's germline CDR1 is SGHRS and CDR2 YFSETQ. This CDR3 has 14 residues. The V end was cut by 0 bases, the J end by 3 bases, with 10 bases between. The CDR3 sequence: CASSLASLSYEQYF. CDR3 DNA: TGCGCCAGCAGCTTGGCTAGCTTAAGCTACGAGCAGTACTTC.

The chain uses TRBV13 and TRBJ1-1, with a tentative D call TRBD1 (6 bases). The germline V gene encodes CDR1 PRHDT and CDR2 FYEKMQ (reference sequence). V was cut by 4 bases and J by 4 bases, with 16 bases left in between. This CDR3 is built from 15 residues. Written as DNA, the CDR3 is TGTGCCAGCAGCTCCCCACAGGGTTTCGGCACTGAAGCTTTCTTT. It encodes CASSSPQGFGTEAFF. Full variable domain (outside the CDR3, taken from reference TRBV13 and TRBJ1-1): AAGVIQSPRHLIKEKRETATLKCYPIPRHDTVYWYQQGPGQDPQFLISFYEKMQSDKGSIPDRFSAQQFSDYHSELNMSSLELGDSALYFCASSSPQGFGTEAFFGQGTRLTVV.

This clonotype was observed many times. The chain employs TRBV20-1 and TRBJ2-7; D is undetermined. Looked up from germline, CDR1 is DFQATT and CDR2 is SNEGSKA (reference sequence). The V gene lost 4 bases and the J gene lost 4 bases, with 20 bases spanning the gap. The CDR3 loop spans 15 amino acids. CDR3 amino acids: CSANPGPSINYEQYF. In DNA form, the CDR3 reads TGCAGTGCTAACCCTGGACCCTCAATTAATTACGAGCAGTACTTC.

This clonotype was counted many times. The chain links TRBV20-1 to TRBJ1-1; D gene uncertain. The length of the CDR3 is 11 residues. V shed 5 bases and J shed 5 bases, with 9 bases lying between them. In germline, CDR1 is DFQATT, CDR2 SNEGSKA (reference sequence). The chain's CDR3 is CSALRATEAFF. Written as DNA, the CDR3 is TGCAGTGCTTTGCGGGCTACTGAAGCTTTCTTT.

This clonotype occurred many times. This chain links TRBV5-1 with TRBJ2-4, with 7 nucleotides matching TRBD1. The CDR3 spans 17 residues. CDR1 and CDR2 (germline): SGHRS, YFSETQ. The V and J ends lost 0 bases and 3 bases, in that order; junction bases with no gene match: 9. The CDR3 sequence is CASSLEFRGSGKNIQYF. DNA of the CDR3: TGCGCCAGCAGCTTGGAATTCAGGGGGTCTGGCAAAAACATTCAGTACTTC.